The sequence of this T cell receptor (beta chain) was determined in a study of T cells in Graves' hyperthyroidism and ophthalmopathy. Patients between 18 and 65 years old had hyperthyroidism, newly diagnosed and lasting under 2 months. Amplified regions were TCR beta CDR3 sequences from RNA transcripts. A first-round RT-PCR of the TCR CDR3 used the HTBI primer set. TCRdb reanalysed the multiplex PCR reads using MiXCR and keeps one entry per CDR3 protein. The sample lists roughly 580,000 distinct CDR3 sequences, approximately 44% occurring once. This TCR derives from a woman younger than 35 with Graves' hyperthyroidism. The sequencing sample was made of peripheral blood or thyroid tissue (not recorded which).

CDR3 nucleotides: TGTGCCAGTAGTATGGTGGTAAACACTGAAGCTTTCTTT. Translating gives CASSMVVNTEAFF. V usage is TRBV19 and J usage is TRBJ1-1, with no clear D. This CDR3 spans 13 amino acids. V lost 3 bases, J lost 2 bases, and 7 bases lay in between. Germline-derived CDR1 and CDR2 are LNHDA and SQIVND (reference sequence).